The TCR beta chain described here comes from a study of response to subunit inactivated influenza vaccine. Study conclusions and caveats: Authors suggested each seasonal influenza vaccination recruits few new T cells.

Germline assignment: CDR1 MNHEY and CDR2 SVGAGI. The length of the CDR3 is 18 residues. Trimming at V came to 4 bases and at J to 4 bases, leaving 13 bases not matched to a gene. TCRdb ran MiXCR on the RT-PCR reads and lists one entry per CDR3 protein. The sample gives about 480,000 distinct CDR3 sequences, roughly 25% of which show up once; 1.5% to 2% is in the top ten. Concerning this clonotype: Antigen unknown.

The source of this sequence is a man in his fifties or sixties who received an inactivated influenza vaccine. The V call is TRBV6-5, the J call TRBJ2-5; 12 bases are a match to TRBD2. The sample consisted of CD4+ T cells sorted from PBMCs, taken roughly 5 days after vaccination. As DNA, the CDR3 is TGTGCCAGCAGTTTGCTAGCGGGAGGGCCAAGGGGGGGAGAGACCCAGTACTTC. This codes for CASSLLAGGPRGGETQYF.